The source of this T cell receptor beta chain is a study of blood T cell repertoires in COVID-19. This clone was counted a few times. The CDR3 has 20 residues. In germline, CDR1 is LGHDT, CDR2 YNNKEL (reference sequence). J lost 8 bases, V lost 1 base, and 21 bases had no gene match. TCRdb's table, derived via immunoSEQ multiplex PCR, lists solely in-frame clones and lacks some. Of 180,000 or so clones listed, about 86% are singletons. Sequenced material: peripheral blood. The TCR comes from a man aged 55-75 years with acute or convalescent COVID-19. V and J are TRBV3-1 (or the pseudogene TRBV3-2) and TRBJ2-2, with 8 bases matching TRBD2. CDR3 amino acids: CASSQVYPSGRILNGGELFF. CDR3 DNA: TGTGCCAGCAGCCAAGTATACCCCAGCGGGAGAATCTTAAACGGGGGGGAGCTGTTTTTT.